Here is one TCR beta chain with its context. The antigen is not known. The data derive from a study of cytomegalovirus exposure and HLA in healthy donors. PCR amplification relied on 60 Vbeta primers (plus 13 Jbeta primers). Some clones are missing from TCRdb's copy, which holds only in-frame ones; the method was immunoSEQ multiplex PCR. This table holds 120,000 to 150,000 clones, roughly 82% found once. Overall study results and limits: Within an earlier analysis, most TCR beta V segments proved productive either about 87% or about 30% of the time. TRBV6-2, TRBV6-3 and some other V segments were unresolvable in 87-base-pair reads.

V lost 4 bases to trimming and J lost 7 bases; unmatched junction nucleotides: 8. Per germline, CDR1 LNHDA and CDR2 SQIVND (reference sequence). This CDR3 spans 15 amino acids. The sequence was collected from a young man in good health and CMV-seropositive. The chain recombines TRBV19 with TRBJ2-1; 9 nucleotides line up with TRBD2. Sequenced sample: PBMCs. CDR3 sequence (DNA): TGTGCCAGTAGTAGTCCGGGACTAGCTGTGAATGAGCAGTTCTTC. The encoded protein is CASSSPGLAVNEQFF. Supplemented by reference TRBV19 and TRBJ2-1, the full variable domain reads DGGITQSPKYLFRKEGQNVTLSCEQNLNHDAMYWYRQDPGQGLRLIYYSQIVNDFQKGDIAEGYSVSREKKESFPLTVTSAQKNPTAFYLCASSSPGLAVNEQFFGPGTRLTVL.